This passage covers 15 T cell receptor beta chains from one sample sequenced in a study of memory CD4+ T cells and cytomegalovirus serostatus. The method was immunoSEQ multiplex PCR; TCRdb's version includes in-frame clones alone and lacks a portion of them. Of about 45,000 clones in the sample, roughly 78% were seen once. The sort gate was single viable CD3+CD4+CD8-CD45RO+ cells for memory CD4+ T cells. Sequenced input: memory CD4+ T cells from blood. The receptors stem from an adult in good health and CMV-seronegative.

The chain recombines TRBV4-3 with TRBJ2-3; 10 positions match TRBD2. CDR1 LGHNA and CDR2 YSLEER come from the germline V gene. This CDR3 is built from 19 residues. Unmatched junction bases numbered 11, after V lost 1 base and J lost 1 base. This CDR3 is CASSQGFQRGGRGTDTQYF. CDR3 sequence (DNA): TGCGCCAGCAGCCAAGGATTCCAGCGGGGGGGCCGGGGCACAGATACGCAGTATTTT.

The chain combines TRBV4-3 with TRBJ1-2, with a weak D call TRBD1 (5 bases). This CDR3 contains 16 residues. V was trimmed by 0 bases and J by 4 bases, leaving 15 bases between them. Germline V gene sequence: CDR1 LGHNA, CDR2 YSLEER. The CDR3: CASSQDRDPGSYGYTF. CDR3 nucleotide sequence: TGCGCCAGCAGCCAAGACCGGGACCCCGGGTCCTATGGCTACACCTTC.

V gene TRBV4-3 combines with J gene TRBJ1-4, with D possibly TRBD1 on 5 matching bases. V was shortened by 0 bases and J by 3 bases, with 8 bases between the two germline ends. The CDR3 totals 15 residues. Germline CDR1 LGHNA, CDR2 YSLEER. In DNA, the CDR3 is TGCGCCAGCAGCCAAGACCGGGGGGCTAATGAAAAACTGTTTTTT. It encodes CASSQDRGANEKLFF.

V and J are TRBV12-5 and TRBJ2-1, with 13 bases identical to TRBD2. This CDR3 has 15 amino acids. The ends lost 5 bases at V and 8 bases at J; junction bases unmatched: 6. Germline values: CDR1 LGHNT, CDR2 FRNRAP. In nucleotides, the CDR3 is TGTGCTAGTGGTCAAACTAGCGGGGGGGCCCATGAGCAGTTCTTC. It yields the protein CASGQTSGGAHEQFF.

The chain is built from TRBV10-3 and TRBJ2-7; TRBD1 matches 7 bases. Germline V gene data show CDR1 as ENHRY and CDR2 as SYGVKD. V shed 4 bases, J shed 4 bases, and the junction held 4 bases outside the gene matches. The CDR3 length is 13 residues. The CDR3 region is CAISVGQTYEQYF. In nucleotides, the CDR3 is TGTGCCATCAGTGTGGGACAGACGTACGAGCAGTACTTC.

This chain joins TRBV6-6 and TRBJ1-1; D is possibly TRBD1 (6 bases). Looked up from germline, CDR1 is MNHNY and CDR2 is SVGAGI (reference sequence). The germline V and J ends were trimmed by 5 bases and 3 bases, with 16 bases remaining between them. This CDR3 has 15 amino acids. The CDR3 spells CASSNTRGGDTEAFF. In nucleotides, the CDR3 is TGTGCCAGCAGTAACACCAGGGGTGGGGACACTGAAGCTTTCTTT.

The chain uses TRBV2 and TRBJ2-6; D may correspond to TRBD1 or TRBD2 (5 bases each). The length of the CDR3 is 16 residues. The germline V and J ends were trimmed by 7 bases and 0 bases, with 13 bases remaining between them. Germline lookup yields CDR1 SNHLY and CDR2 FYNNEI. CDR3 sequence: CASTLGVSSGANVLTF. The DNA of the CDR3 is TGTGCCAGCACCCTGGGGGTGAGCTCTGGGGCCAACGTCCTGACTTTC. Full variable domain (missing parts from reference TRBV2 and TRBJ2-6): EPEVTQTPSHQVTQMGQEVILRCVPISNHLYFYWYRQILGQKVEFLVSFYNNEISEKSEIFDDQFSVERPDGSNFTLKIRSTKLEDSAMYFCASTLGVSSGANVLTFGAGSRLTVL.

This chain connects TRBV30 to TRBJ2-2, with D unresolved. Germline CDR1 reads GTSNPN; CDR2 reads SVGIG (reference sequence). This CDR3 spans 11 amino acids. The V gene lost 3 bases and the J gene lost 5 bases, with 4 bases spanning the gap. The CDR3 region is CAWRGTGELFF. The DNA of the CDR3 is TGTGCCTGGAGAGGAACCGGGGAGCTGTTTTTT. Together with reference TRBV30 and TRBJ2-2, the CDR3 gives the full variable domain: SQTIHQWPATLVQPVGSPLSLECTVEGTSNPNLYWYRQAAGRGLQLLFYSVGIGQISSEVPQNLSASRPQDRQFILSSKKLLLSDSGFYLCAWRGTGELFFGEGSRLTVL.

This clone was recorded a few times. V is TRBV7-9 and J is TRBJ1-1; TRBD1 aligns across 7 bases. V shed 4 bases, J shed 11 bases, and the junction held 10 bases outside the gene matches. From germline, CDR1 is SEHNR and CDR2 FQNEAQ (reference sequence). This CDR3 comprises 13 residues. CDR3 loop: CASSSGTGAEAFF. The CDR3 DNA sequence: TGTGCCAGCAGCTCAGGAACAGGGGCGGAGGCTTTCTTT.

This clone was found once. The CDR3 coding sequence is TGTGCCAGCAGCTTGGCCGAGGCAGGCCAAGAGACCCAGTACTTC. This sequence encodes CASSLAEAGQETQYF. The chain carries TRBV5-4 and TRBJ2-5; D remains ambiguous. The CDR3 runs 15 residues. V was clipped by 0 bases and J by 1 base, with 10 bases between them. Per the germline V gene, CDR1 is SGHNT and CDR2 is YYREEE (reference sequence).

This clone was observed once. The CDR3 is CASSALGGTGELFF. CDR3 nucleotides: TGTGCCAGCAGTGCCTTGGGGGGCACCGGGGAGCTGTTTTTT. The V call is TRBV6-4, the J call TRBJ2-2, with TRBD2 as a possible D gene (6 bases). V was pared by 4 bases and J by 4 bases, with 10 bases between. The CDR3 totals 14 residues. Germline loops: CDR1 MRHNA, CDR2 SNTAGT.

This clone was counted between two and nine times. The chain couples TRBV7-9 to TRBJ2-1; 9 nucleotides match TRBD2. Germline V gene data show CDR1 as SEHNR and CDR2 as FQNEAQ (reference sequence). This CDR3 has 15 residues. Trimming at V came to 3 bases and at J to 7 bases, leaving 7 bases not matched to a gene. The CDR3 DNA follows: TGTGCCAGCAGCTTGGCGAGCGGGGGGTTGAATGAGCAGTTCTTC. It codes for CASSLASGGLNEQFF.

The CDR3 region has the DNA TGTGCCAGCAGCCAAGTCGGGACAGGTGGAAACACCATATATTTT. It specifies CASSQVGTGGNTIYF. This chain links TRBV14 with TRBJ1-3; the match to TRBD1 covers 8 bases. The CDR3 sequence is 15 residues long. The J segment lost 3 bases and the V segment lost 1 base, leaving 2 bases of the junction unmatched. CDR1 is SGHDN, CDR2 FVKESK, per germline.

This sequence joins TRBV5-1 and TRBJ2-1; weak D call: TRBD1 (6 bases). Trimming took off 4 bases at V and 0 bases at J, with 14 bases between the two ends. The CDR3 contains 16 residues. Germline values: CDR1 SGHRS, CDR2 YFSETQ. CDR3 residues: CASSRHGQSSYNEQFF. For the CDR3, the DNA is TGCGCCAGCAGCCGCCACGGACAGAGCTCCTACAATGAGCAGTTCTTC.

The genes are TRBV30 and TRBJ1-6, with D unclear. V gave up 2 bases and J gave up 7 bases, with 12 bases separating them. Germline V lookup: CDR1 GTSNPN, CDR2 SVGIG (reference sequence). The CDR3 is 14 amino acids. The CDR3 sequence: CAWSTEAKNSPLHF. CDR3 nucleotides: TGTGCCTGGAGTACGGAGGCGAAGAATTCACCCCTCCACTTT.